These T cell receptor beta chains were read from a single sample in a study of blood T cell repertoires in COVID-19. TCRdb keeps only in-frame clones here, not all; method: immunoSEQ multiplex PCR. The sample lists about 260,000 clones, approximately 86% seen once, with roughly 2% in the top ten. The sequenced sample consisted of peripheral blood. The receptors originated from a woman aged 50 to 60 who had recovered from COVID-19. Both conserved end residues are part of each CDR3. Fields, in order: D gene, V gene, J gene, CDR3 protein. The D gene is left open where the match is weak.

>TRBD1|TRBV12-3/TRBV12-4|TRBJ1-1
CASSLPGGTEAFF
>-|TRBV30|TRBJ2-2
CAFTDGPVPTGELFF
>TRBD2|TRBV25-1|TRBJ2-2
CASSDSGGGNTGELFF
>-|TRBV6-5|TRBJ1-1
CASSFRRGYNEAFF
>-|TRBV7-2|TRBJ1-2
CASSLLVILSSYTF
>-|TRBV7-3|TRBJ1-2
CASSLLGGYGYTF
>-|TRBV19|TRBJ1-1
CASSRRVMNTEAFF
>TRBD1|TRBV5-1|TRBJ1-6
CASSSPGQGGSPLHF
>-|TRBV27|TRBJ1-1
CASSLSRGGNTEAFF
>-|TRBV29-1|TRBJ1-2
CSARSRGMDYGYTF
>-|TRBV5-6|TRBJ1-2
CASSRPGGLNYGYTF